The following is a T cell receptor beta chain sequence with its context. Clones were sequenced by immunoSEQ multiplex PCR, and TCRdb holds only the in-frame ones, with some missing. The sample lists under 90,000 clones, 95% to 98% occurring once. The sample originates from a study of technical replicates of blood from a handful of donors. This clonotype was sampled from a human donor in good health. Sequencing input: T cells isolated from PBMCs.

The CDR3 loop reads CASSLPSTEAFF. CDR3 nucleotide sequence: TGTGCCAGCAGTTTGCCGAGCACTGAAGCTTTCTTT. J is TRBJ1-1 and V is TRBV28, with D hard to call. V was clipped by 3 bases and J by 4 bases, with 6 bases between them. Germline-derived CDR1 and CDR2 are MDHEN and SYDVKM. CDR3 size: 12 residues.